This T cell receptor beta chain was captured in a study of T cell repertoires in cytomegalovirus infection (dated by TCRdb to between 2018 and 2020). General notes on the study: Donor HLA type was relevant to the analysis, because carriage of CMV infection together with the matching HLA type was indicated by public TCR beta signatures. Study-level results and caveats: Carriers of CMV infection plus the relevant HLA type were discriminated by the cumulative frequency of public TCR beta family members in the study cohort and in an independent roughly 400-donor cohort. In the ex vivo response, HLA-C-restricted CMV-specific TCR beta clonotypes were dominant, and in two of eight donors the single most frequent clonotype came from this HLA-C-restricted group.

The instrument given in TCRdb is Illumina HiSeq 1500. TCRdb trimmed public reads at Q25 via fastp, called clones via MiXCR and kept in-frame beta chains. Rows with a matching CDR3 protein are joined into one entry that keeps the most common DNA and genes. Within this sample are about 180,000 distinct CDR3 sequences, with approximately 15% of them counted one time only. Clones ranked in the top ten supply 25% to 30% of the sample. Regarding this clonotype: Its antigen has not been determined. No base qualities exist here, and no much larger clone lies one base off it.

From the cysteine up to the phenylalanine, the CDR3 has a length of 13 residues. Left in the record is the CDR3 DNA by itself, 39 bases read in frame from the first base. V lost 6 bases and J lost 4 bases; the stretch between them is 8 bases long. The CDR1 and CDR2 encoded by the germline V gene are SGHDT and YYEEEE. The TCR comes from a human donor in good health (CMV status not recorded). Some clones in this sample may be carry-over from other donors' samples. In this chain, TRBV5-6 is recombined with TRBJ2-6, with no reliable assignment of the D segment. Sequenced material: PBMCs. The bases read TGTGCCAGCACCCCTCGCGGGGCCAACGTCCTGACTTTC. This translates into CASTPRGANVLTF. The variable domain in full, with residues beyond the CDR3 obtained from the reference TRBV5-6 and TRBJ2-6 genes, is DAGVTQSPTHLIKTRGQQVTLRCSPKSGHDTVSWYQQALGQGPQFIFQYYEEEERQRGNFPDRFSGHQFPNYSSELNVNALLLGDSALYLCASTPRGANVLTFGAGSRLTVL.